This is a list of T cell receptor beta chains from one sample in a study of early T cells in non-severe SARS-CoV-2 infection. TCRdb reprocessed the 5' RACE reads with MiXCR, giving one entry per CDR3 protein. The table lists 70,000 or so distinct CDR3 sequences, 10% to 15% of them singletons. Sequencing was performed on whole blood. Receptors were obtained from an adult who was a healthcare worker with PCR-confirmed SARS-CoV-2 infection or an uninfected control (not recorded which). The CDR3 runs from the conserved cysteine through the conserved F or W. A D gene is named only where the DNA matches it firmly. Expanded clones are given a class, and other clones once, few, many or no size at all.

j_gene,abundance,v_gene,d_gene,CDR3aa,CDR3nt
TRBJ1-3,many,TRBV11-2,NA,CASSLRLQQSSGNTIYF,TGTGCCAGCAGCTTAAGGCTACAGCAAAGCTCTGGAAACACCATATATTTT
TRBJ1-1,many,TRBV18,NA,CASSSVRGGNTEAFF,TGTGCCAGCTCGTCCGTGCGGGGGGGGAACACTGAAGCTTTCTTT
TRBJ2-7,few,TRBV7-8,NA,CASSLRSLRGRDYEQYF,TGTGCCAGCAGCTTACGCTCTCTTCGGGGGCGCGACTACGAGCAGTACTTC
TRBJ2-7,few,TRBV11-2,NA,CASSLERGGAYEQYF,TGTGCCAGCAGCTTAGAGCGAGGCGGGGCCTACGAGCAGTACTTC
TRBJ2-7,NA,TRBV28,NA,CASSLTGRRYEQYF,TGTGCCAGCAGCCTAACAGGGAGAAGGTACGAGCAGTACTTC
TRBJ2-3,many,TRBV5-1,TRBD2,CASSSGTSGGATDTQYF,TGCGCCAGCAGCTCCGGGACTAGCGGGGGGGCGACAGATACGCAGTATTTT
TRBJ1-1,NA,TRBV6-4,TRBD1,CASRGGAGTEAFF,TGTGCCAGCAGAGGGGGCGCGGGGACTGAAGCTTTCTTT
TRBJ2-7,few,TRBV2,NA,CASRAGGWNEQYF,TGTGCCAGCAGGGCAGGGGGGTGGAACGAGCAGTACTTC
TRBJ2-5,NA,TRBV9,NA,CASSPGLGGETQYF,TGTGCCAGCAGCCCGGGACTTGGGGGAGAGACCCAGTACTTC
TRBJ1-2,NA,TRBV6-2/TRBV6-3,NA,CASSRQAYGYTF,TGTGCCAGCAGCCGACAGGCTTATGGCTACACCTTC
TRBJ2-7,NA,TRBV5-5,TRBD1,CASSLRTSGQGRDEQYF,TGTGCCAGCAGCTTAAGGACATCGGGACAGGGGAGAGACGAGCAGTACTTC
TRBJ2-1,few,TRBV6-5,NA,CASSYSRRIAGGGEQFF,TGTGCCAGCAGTTACTCGAGGAGAATAGCCGGTGGAGGTGAGCAGTTCTTC
TRBJ2-1,NA,TRBV5-1,TRBD1,CASSLRTGYYNEQFF,TGCGCCAGCAGCTTGCGGACAGGGTACTACAATGAGCAGTTCTTC
TRBJ2-7,few,TRBV29-1,NA,CSVEYGPYEQYF,TGCAGCGTTGAGTATGGTCCCTACGAGCAGTACTTC
TRBJ2-5,few,TRBV30,NA,CAWSVQGTHETQYF,TGTGCCTGGAGTGTACAGGGTACCCACGAGACCCAGTACTTC
TRBJ2-7,NA,TRBV4-2,TRBD1,CASSSPRDRDDYEQYF,TGTGCCAGCAGCTCACCCCGGGACAGGGATGACTACGAGCAGTACTTC
TRBJ1-3,many,TRBV7-8,NA,CASSLYGQGSGNTIYF,TGTGCCAGCAGCTTATATGGGCAGGGCTCTGGAAACACCATATATTTT
TRBJ1-6,few,TRBV3-1,NA,CASSLGGRGGSPLHF,TGTGCCAGCAGCCTGGGGGGCAGGGGAGGATCACCCCTCCACTTT
TRBJ2-1,NA,TRBV14,NA,CASSQEGGYRDNEQFF,TGTGCCAGCAGCCAAGAGGGCGGGTATCGGGACAATGAGCAGTTCTTC
TRBJ2-3,many,TRBV6-6,NA,CASSLGETGHPTDTQYF,TGTGCCAGCAGCCTAGGCGAAACAGGACATCCCACAGATACGCAGTATTTT
TRBJ1-1,many,TRBV5-1,NA,CASSKTWADEAFF,TGCGCCAGCAGCAAAACCTGGGCGGATGAAGCTTTCTTT
TRBJ2-1,many,TRBV12-3/TRBV12-4,NA,CASSQKGSLYYNEQFF,TGTGCCAGCAGCCAAAAAGGGAGCCTTTACTACAATGAGCAGTTCTTC
TRBJ2-6,NA,TRBV6-1,NA,CASSEGSGANVLTF,TGTGCCAGCAGTGAGGGCTCTGGGGCCAACGTCCTGACTTTC
TRBJ1-6,many,TRBV19,NA,CASSSRGNSPLHF,TGTGCCAGTAGCTCCCGGGGGAATTCACCCCTCCACTTT
TRBJ1-1,few,TRBV9,NA,CASSMGLMNTEAFF,TGTGCCAGCAGCATGGGACTTATGAACACTGAAGCTTTCTTT
TRBJ1-3,NA,TRBV30,NA,CAWSGMTGNTIYF,TGTGCCTGGAGTGGGATGACTGGAAACACCATATATTTT
TRBJ2-3,NA,TRBV20-1,NA,CSATDYFTDTQYF,TGCAGTGCTACGGACTACTTCACAGATACGCAGTATTTT
TRBJ2-3,many,TRBV10-2,TRBD2,CASSDTRLTLAGDTQYF,TGCGCCAGCAGCGACACTCGACTCACGTTAGCGGGAGATACGCAGTATTTT
TRBJ1-2,NA,TRBV20-1,NA,CSARVGTYGYTF,TGCAGTGCTAGAGTTGGCACCTATGGCTACACCTTC
TRBJ2-7,NA,TRBV9,NA,CASSPLGAGKVEQYF,TGTGCCAGCAGCCCCCTGGGGGCAGGGAAGGTCGAGCAGTACTTC
TRBJ1-6,many,TRBV6-5,NA,CASSYSAENSPLHF,TGTGCCAGCAGTTACTCAGCGGAAAATTCACCCCTCCACTTT
TRBJ2-1,NA,TRBV29-1,TRBD1,CSVPGQGLREQFF,TGCAGCGTTCCGGGACAGGGGCTTCGGGAGCAGTTCTTC
TRBJ2-1,few,TRBV9,TRBD2,CASSAPGGTSGYNEQFF,TGTGCCAGCAGTGCACCTGGGGGGACTAGCGGGTACAATGAGCAGTTCTTC
TRBJ1-5,NA,TRBV6-1,NA,CASSDYGNQPQHF,TGTGCCAGCAGTGATTACGGTAATCAGCCCCAGCATTTT
TRBJ1-1,few,TRBV6-6,TRBD1,CASSYPGQGRGNTEAFF,TGTGCCAGCAGTTACCCGGGACAGGGGAGGGGGAACACTGAAGCTTTCTTT
TRBJ2-1,few,TRBV3-1,NA,CASSQAGGVDNEQFF,TGTGCCAGCAGCCAAGCCGGAGGGGTCGACAATGAGCAGTTCTTC
TRBJ1-2,NA,TRBV6-5,TRBD1,CASSYSGTVNYGYTF,TGTGCCAGCAGTTACTCGGGGACAGTTAACTATGGCTACACCTTC
TRBJ2-2,many,TRBV7-9,NA,CASRPTLANTGELFF,TGTGCCAGCAGACCGACACTCGCGAACACCGGGGAGCTGTTTTTT
TRBJ1-2,few,TRBV10-2,NA,CASSEGFGTIYGYTF,TGCGCCAGCAGTGAGGGGTTTGGGACAATCTATGGCTACACCTTC
TRBJ1-4,few,TRBV10-3,NA,CAIRKGGPNEKLFF,TGTGCCATCAGGAAGGGGGGCCCTAATGAAAAACTGTTTTTT
TRBJ1-1,many,TRBV7-2,NA,CASSFGAKYPKAFF,TGTGCCAGCAGCTTCGGGGCAAAATACCCAAAAGCTTTCTTT
TRBJ2-7,NA,TRBV30,NA,CAWSSPYEQYF,TGTGCCTGGAGTTCCCCCTACGAGCAGTACTTC
TRBJ2-1,NA,TRBV20-1,TRBD2,CSASLQSGGYSYNEQFF,TGCAGTGCTAGCCTCCAAAGCGGGGGTTACTCCTACAATGAGCAGTTCTTC
TRBJ1-6,NA,TRBV20-1,TRBD1,CSARRDRGHNSPLHF,TGCAGTGCTAGACGGGACAGGGGGCATAATTCACCCCTCCACTTT
TRBJ1-3,few,TRBV28,TRBD1,CASRIPGQGNTIYF,TGTGCCAGCAGAATCCCGGGACAGGGAAACACCATATATTTT
TRBJ2-1,NA,TRBV5-1,NA,CASSLGLRISSYNEQFF,TGCGCCAGCAGCTTGGGTCTGCGGATCAGCTCCTACAATGAGCAGTTCTTC